This TCR beta chain was obtained from a study of kidney transplant recipient with SARS-CoV-2 infection. TCRdb reanalysed the reads using MiXCR and keeps one entry per CDR3 protein. This table holds 250,000 or so distinct CDR3 sequences, more than 25% found once. Details on this clonotype: At one end the junction does not follow the germline gene, possibly because of a read error.

Germline-derived CDR1 and CDR2 are SGHDN and FVKESK. The CDR3 sequence is 15 residues long. The chain joins TRBV14 to TRBJ2-1; D not resolved. This specimen consisted of a blood sample, obtained at baseline and on roughly day 110 from a kidney transplant recipient. The clonotype originates from a young adult male patient who had COVID-19 and was a kidney transplant recipient. These T cells may partly come from the graft donor. For the CDR3, the DNA is TGTGCCAGCAGCCGCGATACACGACCTTGGGATGAGCATTTCTTC. Encoded protein: CASSRDTRPWDEHFF.